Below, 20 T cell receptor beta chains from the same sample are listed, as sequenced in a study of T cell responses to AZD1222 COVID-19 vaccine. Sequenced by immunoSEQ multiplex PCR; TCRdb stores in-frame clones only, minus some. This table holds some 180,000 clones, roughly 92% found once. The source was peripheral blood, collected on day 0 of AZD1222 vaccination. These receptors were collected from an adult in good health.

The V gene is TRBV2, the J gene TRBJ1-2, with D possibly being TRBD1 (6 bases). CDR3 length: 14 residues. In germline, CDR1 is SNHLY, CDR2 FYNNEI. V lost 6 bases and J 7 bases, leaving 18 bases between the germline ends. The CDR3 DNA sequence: TGTGCCAGCAGCCGGACAGCTTCGTTTGGTGGCTACACCTTC. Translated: CASSRTASFGGYTF.

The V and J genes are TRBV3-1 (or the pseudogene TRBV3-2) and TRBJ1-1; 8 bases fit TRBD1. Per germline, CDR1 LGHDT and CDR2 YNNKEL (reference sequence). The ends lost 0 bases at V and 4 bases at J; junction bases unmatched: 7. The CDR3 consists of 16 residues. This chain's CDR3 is CASSQDRGQASTEAFF. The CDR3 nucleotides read TGTGCCAGCAGCCAAGATAGGGGACAGGCCAGCACTGAAGCTTTCTTT.

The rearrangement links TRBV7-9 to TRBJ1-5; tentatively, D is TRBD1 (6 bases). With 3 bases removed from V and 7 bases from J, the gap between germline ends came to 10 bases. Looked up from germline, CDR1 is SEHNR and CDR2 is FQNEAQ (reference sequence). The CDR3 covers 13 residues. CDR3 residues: CASSLGQNQPQHF. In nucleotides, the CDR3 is TGTGCCAGCAGCTTGGGACAAAACCAGCCCCAGCATTTT.

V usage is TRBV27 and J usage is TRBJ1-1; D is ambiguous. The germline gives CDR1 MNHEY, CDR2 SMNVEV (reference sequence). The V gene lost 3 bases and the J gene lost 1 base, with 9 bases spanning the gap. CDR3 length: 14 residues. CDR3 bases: TGTGCCAGCAGTTTGGCGCGACAGAACACTGAAGCTTTCTTT. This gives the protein CASSLARQNTEAFF.

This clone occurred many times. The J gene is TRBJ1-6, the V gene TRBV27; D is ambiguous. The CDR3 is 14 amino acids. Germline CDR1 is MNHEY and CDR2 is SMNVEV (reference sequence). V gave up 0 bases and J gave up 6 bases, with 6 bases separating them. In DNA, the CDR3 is TGTGCCAGCAGTTTATCTCTCAGTAATTCACCCCTCCACTTT. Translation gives CASSLSLSNSPLHF.

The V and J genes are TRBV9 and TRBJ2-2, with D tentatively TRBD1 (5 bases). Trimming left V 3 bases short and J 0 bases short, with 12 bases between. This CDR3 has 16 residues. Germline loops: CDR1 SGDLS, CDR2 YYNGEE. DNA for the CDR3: TGTGCCAGCAGCGCAGACAGTTCCGCGAACACCGGGGAGCTGTTTTTT. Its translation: CASSADSSANTGELFF.

Written as DNA, the CDR3 is TGCGCCAGCAGCTCGGACACCGGGGAGCTGTTTTTT. It specifies CASSSDTGELFF. The chain carries TRBV5-1 and TRBJ2-2; D is unresolved. The CDR3 runs to 12 residues. Germline V lookup: CDR1 SGHRS, CDR2 YFSETQ. Trimming stripped 3 bases from V and 3 bases from J, with 3 bases between. The full variable domain, its missing parts supplied by reference TRBV5-1 and TRBJ2-2, is KAGVTQTPRYLIKTRGQQVTLSCSPISGHRSVSWYQQTPGQGLQFLFEYFSETQRNKGNFPGRFSGRQFSNSRSEMNVSTLELGDSALYLCASSSDTGELFFGEGSRLTVL.

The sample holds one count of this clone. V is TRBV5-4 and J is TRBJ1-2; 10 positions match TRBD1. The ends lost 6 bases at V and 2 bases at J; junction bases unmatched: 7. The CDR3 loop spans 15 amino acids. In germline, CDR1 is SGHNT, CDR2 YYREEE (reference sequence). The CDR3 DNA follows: TGTGCCAGCACCCTCGGGGGACAGGGGAACTATGGCTACACCTTC. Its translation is CASTLGGQGNYGYTF.

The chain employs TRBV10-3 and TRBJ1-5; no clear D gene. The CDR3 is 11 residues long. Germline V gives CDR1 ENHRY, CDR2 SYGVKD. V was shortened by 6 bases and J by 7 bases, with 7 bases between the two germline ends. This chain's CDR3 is CAIRGEQPQHF. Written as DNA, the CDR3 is TGTGCCATCAGGGGTGAACAGCCCCAGCATTTT.

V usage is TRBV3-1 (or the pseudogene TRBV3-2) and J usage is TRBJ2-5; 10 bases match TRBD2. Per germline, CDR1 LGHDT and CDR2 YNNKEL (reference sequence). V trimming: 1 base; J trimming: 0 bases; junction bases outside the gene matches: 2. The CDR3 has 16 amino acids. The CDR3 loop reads CASSQGLAGYQETQYF. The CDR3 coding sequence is TGTGCCAGCAGCCAAGGACTAGCGGGCTACCAAGAGACCCAGTACTTC.

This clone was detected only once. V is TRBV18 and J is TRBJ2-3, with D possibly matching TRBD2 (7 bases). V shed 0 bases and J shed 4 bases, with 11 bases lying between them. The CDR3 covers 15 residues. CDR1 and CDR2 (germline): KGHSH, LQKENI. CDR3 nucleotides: TGTGCCAGCTCACCACCGTCGCGGGGGCCAGATACGCAGTATTTT. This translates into CASSPPSRGPDTQYF. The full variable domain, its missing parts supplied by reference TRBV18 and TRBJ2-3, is NAGVMQNPRHLVRRRGQEARLRCSPMKGHSHVYWYRQLPEEGLKFMVYLQKENIIDESGMPKERFSAEFPKEGPSILRIQQVVRGDSAAYFCASSPPSRGPDTQYFGPGTRLTVL.

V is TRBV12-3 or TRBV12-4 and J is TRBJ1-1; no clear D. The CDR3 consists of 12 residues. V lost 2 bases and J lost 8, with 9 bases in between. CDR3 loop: CASSLNTNEAFF. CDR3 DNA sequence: TGTGCCAGCAGTTTAAACACAAACGAAGCTTTCTTT.

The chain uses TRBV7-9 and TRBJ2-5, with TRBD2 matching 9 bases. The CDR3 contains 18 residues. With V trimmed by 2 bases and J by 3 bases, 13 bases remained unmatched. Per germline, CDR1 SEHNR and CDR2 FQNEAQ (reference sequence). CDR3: CASSLRLAGLLGKETQYF. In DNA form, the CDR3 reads TGTGCCAGCAGCTTACGGCTAGCGGGGCTACTAGGGAAAGAGACCCAGTACTTC.

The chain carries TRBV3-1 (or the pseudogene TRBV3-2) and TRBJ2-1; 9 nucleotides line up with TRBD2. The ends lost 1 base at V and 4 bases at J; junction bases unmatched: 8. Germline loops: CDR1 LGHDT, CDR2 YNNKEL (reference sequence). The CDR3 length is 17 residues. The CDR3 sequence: CASSQVLAAGGYNEQFF. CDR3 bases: TGTGCCAGCAGCCAAGTCCTAGCAGCGGGGGGTTACAATGAGCAGTTCTTC.

In nucleotides, the CDR3 is TGCGCCAGCAGCTACCGGACTAGCGGGGGAGCTAGCACAGATACGCAGTATTTT. Translated: CASSYRTSGGASTDTQYF. This chain connects TRBV5-1 to TRBJ2-3, with 13 bases that match TRBD2. This CDR3 contains 18 residues. Germline CDR1 SGHRS, CDR2 YFSETQ. J gave up 0 bases and V 3 bases, and 7 bases lay outside the gene matches.

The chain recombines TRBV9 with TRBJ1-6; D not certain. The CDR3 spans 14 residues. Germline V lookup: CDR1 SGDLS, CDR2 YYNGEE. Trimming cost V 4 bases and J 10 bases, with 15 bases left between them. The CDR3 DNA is TGTGCCAGCAGCACCACCGGGGAGGGCTCACCCCTCCACTTT. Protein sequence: CASSTTGEGSPLHF.

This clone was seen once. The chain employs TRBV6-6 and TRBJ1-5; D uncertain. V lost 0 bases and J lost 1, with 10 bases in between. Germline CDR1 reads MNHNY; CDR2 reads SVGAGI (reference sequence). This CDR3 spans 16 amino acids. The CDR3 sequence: CASSYSIPWSNQPQHF. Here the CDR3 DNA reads TGTGCCAGCAGTTACTCGATACCCTGGAGCAATCAGCCCCAGCATTTT.

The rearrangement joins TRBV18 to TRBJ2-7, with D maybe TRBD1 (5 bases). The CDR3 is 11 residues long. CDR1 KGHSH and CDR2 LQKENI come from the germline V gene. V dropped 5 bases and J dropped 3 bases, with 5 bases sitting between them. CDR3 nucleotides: TGTGCCAGCTCAGACAGCTACGAGCAGTACTTC. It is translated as CASSDSYEQYF. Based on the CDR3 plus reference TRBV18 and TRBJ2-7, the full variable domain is NAGVMQNPRHLVRRRGQEARLRCSPMKGHSHVYWYRQLPEEGLKFMVYLQKENIIDESGMPKERFSAEFPKEGPSILRIQQVVRGDSAAYFCASSDSYEQYFGPGTRLTVT.

The CDR3 DNA is TGTGCCAGCAGGCAGCGCACAGATACGCAGTATTTT. The encoded protein is CASRQRTDTQYF. The chain uses TRBV28 and TRBJ2-3, with unresolved D. This CDR3 spans 12 amino acids. V was shortened by 6 bases and J by 1 base, with 5 bases between the two germline ends. Germline V gene sequence: CDR1 MDHEN, CDR2 SYDVKM.

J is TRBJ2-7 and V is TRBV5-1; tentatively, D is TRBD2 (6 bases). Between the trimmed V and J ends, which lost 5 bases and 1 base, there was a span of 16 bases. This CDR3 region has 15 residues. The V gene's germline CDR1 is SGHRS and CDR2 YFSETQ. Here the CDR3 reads CASSRGSTGSYEQYF. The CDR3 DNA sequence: TGCGCCAGCAGTCGGGGGTCCACAGGATCCTACGAGCAGTACTTC.